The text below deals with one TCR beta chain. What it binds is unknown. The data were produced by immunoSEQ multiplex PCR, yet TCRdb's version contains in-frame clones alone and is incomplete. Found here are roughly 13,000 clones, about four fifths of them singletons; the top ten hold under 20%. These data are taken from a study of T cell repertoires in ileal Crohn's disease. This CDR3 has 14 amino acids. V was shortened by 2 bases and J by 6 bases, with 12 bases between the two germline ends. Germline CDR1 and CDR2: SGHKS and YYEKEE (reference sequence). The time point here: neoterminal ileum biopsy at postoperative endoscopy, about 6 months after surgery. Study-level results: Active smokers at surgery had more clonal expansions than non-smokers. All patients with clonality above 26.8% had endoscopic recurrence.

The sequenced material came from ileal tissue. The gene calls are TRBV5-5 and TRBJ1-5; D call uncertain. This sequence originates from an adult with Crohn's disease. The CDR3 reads CASSLGWAAQPQHF. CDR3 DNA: TGTGCCAGCAGCTTAGGTTGGGCCGCTCAGCCCCAGCATTTT.